The 7 T cell receptor beta chains listed next were all sequenced from one sample in a study of monozygotic twins with inflammatory bowel disease. TCRdb reprocessed the 5' RACE reads and reports one entry per CDR3 protein, with no DNA. This repertoire includes roughly 100,000 distinct CDR3 sequences. Sequences were obtained from blood. Receptors originate from a human donor with ulcerative colitis or Crohn's disease, or a healthy co-twin of an affected twin (not recorded which).

The V gene is TRBV18, the J gene TRBJ2-7; TCRdb reports TRBD1, a call that lacks DNA to check it against. The germline gives CDR1 KGHSH, CDR2 LQKENI. This CDR3 has 16 amino acids. CDR3 in amino acids: CASSPRLGAGGNEQYF.

The chain links TRBV29-1 to TRBJ2-3; TCRdb's D gene call, TRBD1, goes unchecked for lack of DNA. This CDR3 has 14 amino acids. Germline V gene data show CDR1 as SQVTM and CDR2 as ANQGSEA. CDR3 loop: CSVEATGGGDTQYF.

The J gene is TRBJ2-7, the V gene TRBV9; TCRdb indicates TRBD1, and absent DNA this call remains unverified. CDR3 length equals 14 residues. CDR1 is SGDLS, CDR2 YYNGEE, per germline. CDR3 protein: CASSPGQGLYEQYF.

This chain joins TRBV7-9 and TRBJ2-7. Germline V gene lookup returns CDR1 SEHNR and CDR2 FQNEAQ (reference sequence). This CDR3 has 12 amino acids. Here the CDR3 reads CASSRATYEQYF.

The rearrangement links TRBV6-5 to TRBJ2-2. Germline lookup yields CDR1 MNHEY and CDR2 SVGAGI. The CDR3 covers 16 residues. CDR3 sequence reads: CASSYGRLKNTGELFF.

The V call is TRBV12-3 or TRBV12-4, the J call TRBJ2-2; the D call of TRBD2 rests on TCRdb alone, since no DNA is present to check it. This CDR3 region has 14 residues. The CDR3 spells CASMAGLNTGELFF.

The rearrangement joins TRBV18 to TRBJ2-7; the D call of TRBD1 rests on TCRdb alone, since no DNA is present to check it. Germline assignment: CDR1 KGHSH and CDR2 LQKENI. The CDR3 spans 15 residues. The CDR3 protein is CASSPGGTGNYEQYF.